This T cell receptor beta chain was retrieved from a study of blood T cell repertoires in COVID-19. Study information: Donors in the United States, Italy and Spain gave samples during acute or convalescent COVID-19.

Trimming shortened V by 1 base and J by 4 bases, and 16 bases separated the two germline ends. From germline, CDR1 is SNHLY and CDR2 FYNNEI. CDR3 length: 16 residues. Source study methods: Estimated nucleated cell counts came from reference gene primer amplification. The data were produced by immunoSEQ multiplex PCR, yet TCRdb's version contains in-frame clones alone and is incomplete. V and J calls and clone size are given by that table; D and trimming were obtained from the DNA. The repertoire holds more than 85,000 clones, with around 75% as singletons. Sequenced: peripheral blood. V is TRBV2 and J is TRBJ1-2, with D unclear. This sequence originates from a woman aged 45-60 years with acute or convalescent COVID-19. In DNA, the CDR3 is TGTGCCAGCAGTGAAGGCTCGAGCGACCTAACCTATGGCTACACCTTC. This gives the protein CASSEGSSDLTYGYTF.